The sequence of this T cell receptor (beta chain) was determined in a study of CD8 T cells in Susac syndrome (dated by TCRdb to the late 2010s). With respect to the entire study: Of the Susac syndrome patients who were sequenced, roughly eight were in clinical remission while roughly six had clinically active disease. CD8+ T cell repertoire clonality was compared between eleven to twelve healthy donors, approximately 14 Susac syndrome patients and approximately 15 multiple sclerosis patients. Susac syndrome patients were therapy-naive, on corticosteroids (some also receiving IVIg), or on IVIg alone at blood withdrawal. The study used repertoire sequencing to test whether antigen drove CD8+ T cell activation and differentiation in Susac syndrome.

V and J lose 6 bases and 5 bases, and a span of 11 bases separates them. Its CDR3 holds 12 amino acids, cysteine through phenylalanine. Left in the record is the CDR3 DNA by itself, 36 bases read in frame from the first base. According to the germline V gene (reference sequence), CDR1 reads MNHEY and CDR2 reads SMNVEV. Peripheral blood CD8+ and CD4+ T cells from healthy donors, Susac syndrome patients and multiple sclerosis patients were profiled by high-throughput TCR beta sequencing. Susac syndrome patients met recently defined diagnostic criteria for definite or probable disease. CD8+ TEMRA cells were enriched by FACS, while bulk CD8+ and CD4+ T cells were purified by magnetic negative isolation. Blood was collected in EDTA tubes and processed within 24 hours, with PBMCs isolated through density gradient centrifugation. PBMCs intended for TCR sequencing were frozen in liquid nitrogen and were later thawed in a 37 degrees C water bath. A purity of at least 90% was achieved for sorted or isolated CD4+, CD8+ and CD8+ TEMRA cells.

Points on this clonotype: Its antigen is not yet known. No base qualities exist here, and no much larger clone lies one base off it.

RNA was extracted using the RNeasy kit, and 0.5 to 1 microgram was reverse transcribed with random hexamers. The immunoSEQ multiplex PCR assay, covering 54 Vbeta and 13 Jbeta segments, was used to amplify TCR beta CDR3 regions. PCR amplification bias was corrected using a synthetic template baseline for primer optimization and computational correction. For the original study's pipeline: Reads were assigned to V, D and J genes according to IMGT and analyzed in immunoSEQ Analyzer, with only productive sequences retained. Clonality was calculated as one minus the Shannon entropy normalized by log2 of the number of productive unique sequences. For each patient and control, public and private clones were evaluated within the 100 most prevalent clones. Clones were defined as Susac-specific when absent from the healthy and MS cohorts, from roughly 1,000 published viral clones and from other ImmuneACCESS disease sequences. TCRdb passed the public sequencing reads through fastp at Q25 and MiXCR, retaining productive beta sequences. When rows share a CDR3 protein, they turn into one entry using the most common DNA and genes. For this entry, the V and J calls and clone size follow TCRdb and not the study's own pipeline. Recorded for this sample are some 130,000 distinct CDR3 sequences; roughly 94% of them occurred a single time. The top ten clones comprise over 0.15% of the sample.

Beyond this particular receptor, the publication reports: The number of individuals in the TCR sequencing and HLA analysis was acknowledged as relatively small. Susac syndrome CD8+ repertoires showed clonal expansion, highest in CD8+ TEMRA cells and greater in clinically active than remitting patients. In the total CD8+ and CD8+ TEMRA repertoires, sixteen and five Susac-specific public clones, respectively, were identified.

The TCR sequence derives from a human donor with Susac syndrome. The chain joins TRBV27 to TRBJ2-7, with TRBD2 tentatively as D gene (6 bases match). The sequencing sample was made of CD8+ T cells from PBMCs. The CDR3 loop reads CASSGGHHEQYF. The sequenced DNA is TGTGCCAGCAGCGGAGGGCATCACGAGCAGTACTTC.